This T cell receptor beta chain was found in a study of blood T cell repertoires in COVID-19. The table came from immunoSEQ multiplex PCR; TCRdb's copy has only in-frame clones and leaves some out. The profile shows about 200,000 clones, approximately 94% of them singletons. CDR3 length equals 16 residues. Germline CDR1 reads SGDLS; CDR2 reads YYNGEE. Trimming removed 1 base from V and 3 bases from J; junction bases left unmatched: 3. The sequence came from a young man with COVID-19, enrolled during active disease. What was sequenced was peripheral blood. The chain links TRBV9 to TRBJ2-1; 11 bases are a match to TRBD2. CDR3 loop: CASSVTSGGNYNEQFF. The CDR3, as DNA: TGTGCCAGCAGCGTAACTAGCGGGGGAAACTACAATGAGCAGTTCTTC.